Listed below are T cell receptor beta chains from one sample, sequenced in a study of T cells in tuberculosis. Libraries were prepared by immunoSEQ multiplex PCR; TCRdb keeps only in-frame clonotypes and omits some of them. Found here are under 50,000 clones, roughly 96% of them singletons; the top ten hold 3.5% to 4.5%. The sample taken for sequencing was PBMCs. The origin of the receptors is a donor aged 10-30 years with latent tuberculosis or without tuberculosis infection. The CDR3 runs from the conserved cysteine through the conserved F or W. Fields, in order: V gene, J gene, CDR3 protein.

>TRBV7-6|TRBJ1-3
CASSLGTDTGNTIYF
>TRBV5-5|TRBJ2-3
CASSSGLAGAHTDTQYF
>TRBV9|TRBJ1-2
CASSPLTAGGGANGYTF
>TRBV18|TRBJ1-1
CASSPLGQNLNTEAFF
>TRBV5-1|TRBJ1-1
CASSSQEANTEAFF
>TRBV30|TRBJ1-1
CAWSGTRGNTEAFF
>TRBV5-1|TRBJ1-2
CARDRVNYGYTF
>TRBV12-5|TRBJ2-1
CASGLHRGIRSENEQFF
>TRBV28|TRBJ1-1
CASSAGTEAFF
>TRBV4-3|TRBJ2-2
CASSQAVAGGPANTGELFF
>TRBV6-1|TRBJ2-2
CASSEASRYTGELFF
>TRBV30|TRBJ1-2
CAWVGQGSDLRGYTF
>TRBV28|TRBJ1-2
CASSLTGNYGYTF
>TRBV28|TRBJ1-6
CASKYREWDSPLHF
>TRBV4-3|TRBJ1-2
CASSPLESANYGYTF
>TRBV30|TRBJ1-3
CAWSRGQPRNTIYF
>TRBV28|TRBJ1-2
CASSLEDRGRWYGYTF
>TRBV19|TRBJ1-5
CASTSPIEVRGVVINQPQHF
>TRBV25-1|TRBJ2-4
CASSEVEGHIQYF
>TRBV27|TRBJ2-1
CASSPSGAEGFF
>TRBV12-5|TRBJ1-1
CASGLIKNTEAFF
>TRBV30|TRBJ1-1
CAWSLSTGTEAFF
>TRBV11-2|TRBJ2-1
CASSLGQVPNEQFF
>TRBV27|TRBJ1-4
CASSFGRALQGANEKLFF
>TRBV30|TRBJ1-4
CAWSSVRHLTNEKLFF
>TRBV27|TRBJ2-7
CASSPGTRTYEQYF
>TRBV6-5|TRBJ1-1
CASSSDRRLNTEAFF
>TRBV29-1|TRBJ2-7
CSVAGTATYEQYF
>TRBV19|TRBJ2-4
CASSIRTGDLAKNIQYF
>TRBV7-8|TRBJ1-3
CASSREGRSSGNTIYF
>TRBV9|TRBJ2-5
CASSKRPPGLAGRNQETQYF